These 13 T cell receptor beta chains share one sample of origin, sequenced in a study of shared clonotypes between healthy human individuals (dated by TCRdb to about 2020). Library method: the immunoSEQ multiplex PCR assay. Not all clones reach the TCRdb copy of this immuneACCESS table, which keeps in-frame sequences only. Checked studies attribute under half of the gap to unresolved V genes and leave the rest unexplained. The sample table lists roughly 2.4 million clones, 90% to 96% of them with a count of one. The ten biggest clones cover around 0.13% of the sample. Sequenced input: naive CD4+ T cells sorted from blood. The cell subset or site tag for this specimen amounts to: CD45RA+ positively selected. The receptor source for this set is a young man in good health.

The gene calls are TRBV30 and TRBJ1-3, with 7 bases matching TRBD1. Germline CDR1 GTSNPN, CDR2 SVGIG (reference sequence). V trimming: 1 base; J trimming: 8 bases; junction bases outside the gene matches: 14. There are 16 residues in the CDR3. The CDR3 nucleotides are TGTGCCTGGAGTGCCCCCCTCGACAGGGTTCGGGACACCATATATTTT. Protein sequence: CAWSAPLDRVRDTIYF.

This chain links TRBV18 with TRBJ1-6; no reliable D call. Per the germline V gene, CDR1 is KGHSH and CDR2 is LQKENI. The CDR3 runs 13 residues. Trimming shortened V by 1 base and J by 9 bases, and 7 bases separated the two germline ends. The CDR3 here is CASSPHVGSPLHF. In DNA, the CDR3 is TGTGCCAGCTCACCACATGTCGGTTCACCCCTCCACTTT.

This clone was picked up a small number of times. The chain joins TRBV7-3 to TRBJ2-2; 9 bases are shared with TRBD1. Germline V gives CDR1 SGHTA, CDR2 FQGTGA. This CDR3 contains 14 residues. Trimming cost V 10 bases and J 0 bases; bases outside gene matches: 3. The CDR3 DNA is TGTGCCACGGGACAGGGAACGAACACCGGGGAGCTGTTTTTT. Translating gives CATGQGTNTGELFF.

The chain combines TRBV5-4 with TRBJ2-4, with TRBD2 identical over 9 bases. The CDR3 covers 18 residues. V dropped 4 bases and J dropped 5; count of bases not matched to a gene: 16. The germline V gene has CDR1 SGHNT and CDR2 YYREEE (reference sequence). DNA of the CDR3: TGTGCCAGCAGCCAAACGGGACTAGCCATCGGGAGCCAAAACATTCAGTACTTC. Its protein is CASSQTGLAIGSQNIQYF.

The gene calls are TRBV10-2 and TRBJ2-3; the D call may be TRBD1 or TRBD2 (5 bases each). Germline assignment: CDR1 WSHSY and CDR2 SAAADI. The CDR3 covers 16 residues. V lost 7 bases to trimming and J lost 0 bases, with 17 bases between them. The CDR3 sequence: CASKRGEGRSTDTQYF. DNA of the CDR3: TGCGCCAGCAAGAGAGGGGAAGGTAGGAGCACAGATACGCAGTATTTT.

The CDR3 DNA reads TGTGCCAGCAGCTTGGTGGGACAGGGGACCGCTAACTATGGCTACACCTTC. Protein: CASSLVGQGTANYGYTF. The rearrangement uses TRBV5-6 and TRBJ1-2, with TRBD1 matching 10 bases. Germline V gene sequence: CDR1 SGHDT, CDR2 YYEEEE. CDR3 length: 17 residues. The trim removed 0 bases at V and 0 bases at J, leaving 5 bases unmatched.

The rearrangement links TRBV10-2 to TRBJ2-6, with 9 bases that match TRBD1. The trim removed 6 bases at V and 0 bases at J, leaving 0 bases unmatched. Germline CDR1 is WSHSY and CDR2 is SAAADI. This CDR3 comprises 15 residues. The CDR3 DNA reads as TGCGCCAGCAGGACAGGGGGCTCTGGGGCCAACGTCCTGACTTTC. It yields the protein CASRTGGSGANVLTF.

V and J are TRBV5-1 and TRBJ1-6; possibly TRBD1 for D (6 bases). In germline, CDR1 is SGHRS, CDR2 YFSETQ. V lost 0 bases, J lost 0 bases, and 19 bases lay in between. This CDR3 is 20 amino acids long. The chain's CDR3 is CASSLGQAHALSSYNSPLHF. The CDR3 DNA reads as TGCGCCAGCAGCTTGGGACAGGCGCATGCCCTAAGCTCCTATAATTCACCCCTCCACTTT.

The chain employs TRBV7-3 and TRBJ2-3; D is unclear. Trimming cost V 2 bases and J 2 bases, with 14 bases left between them. The CDR3 spans 16 residues. CDR1 SGHTA and CDR2 FQGTGA come from the germline V gene. The CDR3 sequence: CASSLLGDPYTDTQYF. The DNA for the CDR3 is TGTGCCAGCAGCTTATTGGGCGACCCGTACACAGATACGCAGTATTTT.

The V and J genes are TRBV28 and TRBJ2-7, with TRBD2 matching 11 bases. In germline, CDR1 is MDHEN, CDR2 SYDVKM. V lost 5 bases and J lost 3; bases outside the gene matches: 3. This CDR3 has 14 residues. The DNA for the CDR3 is TGTGCCAGCAGTACTAGCGGGAGTTTCTACGAGCAGTACTTC. Protein: CASSTSGSFYEQYF.

Turning to this clone: One end of the junction is discordant with germline, which a read error may explain. CDR3 sequence reads: CAGIRLAVVF. DNA for the CDR3: TGTGCCGGGATTCGACTAGCGGTAGTCTTC. This chain uses TRBV27 with TRBJ2-7, with 9 bases identical to TRBD2. CDR1 is MNHEY and CDR2 is SMNVEV in the germline V gene (reference sequence). CDR3 length: 10 residues.

This chain uses TRBV30 with TRBJ2-3, with 7 bases fitting TRBD1. Germline CDR1 is GTSNPN and CDR2 is SVGIG (reference sequence). CDR3 size: 14 residues. Trimming removed 5 bases from V and 0 bases from J; junction bases left unmatched: 5. This chain's CDR3 is CAWGTAISTDTQYF. CDR3 in DNA: TGTGCCTGGGGGACAGCTATCAGCACAGATACGCAGTATTTT.

The V call is TRBV7-2, the J call TRBJ1-3; 7 bases fit TRBD1. V was clipped by 5 bases and J by 4 bases; unmatched bases: 8. From germline, CDR1 is SGHTA and CDR2 FQGNSA. The CDR3 sequence is 15 residues long. Here the CDR3 DNA reads TGTGCCAGCAGCAAGGGGGCCCTACTGGGAAACACCATATATTTT. As protein: CASSKGALLGNTIYF.